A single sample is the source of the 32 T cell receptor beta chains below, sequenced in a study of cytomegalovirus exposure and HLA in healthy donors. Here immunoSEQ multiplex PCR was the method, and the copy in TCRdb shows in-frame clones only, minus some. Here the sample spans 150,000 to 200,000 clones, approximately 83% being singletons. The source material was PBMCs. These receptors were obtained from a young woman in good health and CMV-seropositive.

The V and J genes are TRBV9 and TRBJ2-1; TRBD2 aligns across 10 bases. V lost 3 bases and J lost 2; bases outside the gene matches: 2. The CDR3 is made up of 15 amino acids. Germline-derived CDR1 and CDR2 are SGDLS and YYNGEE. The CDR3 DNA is TGTGCCAGCAGCGCAAGCGGGGGGGCCTACAATGAGCAGTTCTTC. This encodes CASSASGGAYNEQFF. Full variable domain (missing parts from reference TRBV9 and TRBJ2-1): DSGVTQTPKHLITATGQRVTLRCSPRSGDLSVYWYQQSLDQGLQFLIQYYNGEERAKGNILERFSAQQFPDLHSELNLSSLELGDSALYFCASSASGGAYNEQFFGPGTRLTVL.

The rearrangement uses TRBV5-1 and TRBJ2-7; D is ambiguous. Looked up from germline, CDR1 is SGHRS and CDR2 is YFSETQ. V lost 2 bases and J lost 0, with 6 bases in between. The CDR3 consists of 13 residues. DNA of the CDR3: TGCGCCAGCAGCTTAACATTCTCCTACGAGCAGTACTTC. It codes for CASSLTFSYEQYF.

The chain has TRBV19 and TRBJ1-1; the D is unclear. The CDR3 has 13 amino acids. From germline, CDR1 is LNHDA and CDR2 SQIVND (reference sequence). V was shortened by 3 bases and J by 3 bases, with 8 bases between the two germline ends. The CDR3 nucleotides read TGTGCCAGTAGTATTGAGATGTACACTGAAGCTTTCTTT. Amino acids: CASSIEMYTEAFF. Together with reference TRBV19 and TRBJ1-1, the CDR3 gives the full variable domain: DGGITQSPKYLFRKEGQNVTLSCEQNLNHDAMYWYRQDPGQGLRLIYYSQIVNDFQKGDIAEGYSVSREKKESFPLTVTSAQKNPTAFYLCASSIEMYTEAFFGQGTRLTVV.

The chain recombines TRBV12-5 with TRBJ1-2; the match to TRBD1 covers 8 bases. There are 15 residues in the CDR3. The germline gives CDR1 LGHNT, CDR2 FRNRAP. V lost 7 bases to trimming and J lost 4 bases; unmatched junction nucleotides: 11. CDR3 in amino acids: CASALPAGGGYGYTF. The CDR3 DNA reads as TGTGCTAGTGCCTTGCCCGCAGGGGGCGGCTATGGCTACACCTTC. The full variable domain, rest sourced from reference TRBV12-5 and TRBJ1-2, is DARVTQTPRHKVTEMGQEVTMRCQPILGHNTVFWYRQTMMQGLELLAYFRNRAPLDDSGMPKDRFSAEMPDATLATLKIQPSEPRDSAVYFCASALPAGGGYGYTFGSGTRLTVV.

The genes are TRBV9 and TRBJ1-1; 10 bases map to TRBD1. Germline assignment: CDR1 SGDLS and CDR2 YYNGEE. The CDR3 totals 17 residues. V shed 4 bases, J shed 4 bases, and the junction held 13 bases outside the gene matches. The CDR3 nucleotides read TGTGCCAGCAGCCCGAGACAGGGGGCGCTCATCGGCACTGAAGCTTTCTTT. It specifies CASSPRQGALIGTEAFF.

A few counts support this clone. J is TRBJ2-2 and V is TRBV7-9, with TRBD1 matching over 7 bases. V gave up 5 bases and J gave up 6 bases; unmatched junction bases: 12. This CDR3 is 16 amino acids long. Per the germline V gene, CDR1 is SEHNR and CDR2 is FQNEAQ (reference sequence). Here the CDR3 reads CASSRIRDSSAGELFF. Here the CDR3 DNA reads TGTGCCAGCAGCCGGATCCGGGACAGTTCGGCCGGGGAGCTGTTTTTT.

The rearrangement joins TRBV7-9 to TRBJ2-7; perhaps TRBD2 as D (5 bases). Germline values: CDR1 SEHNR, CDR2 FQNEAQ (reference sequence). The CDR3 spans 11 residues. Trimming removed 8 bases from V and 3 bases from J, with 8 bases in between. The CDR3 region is CASGGNYEQYF. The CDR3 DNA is TGTGCCAGCGGAGGAAACTACGAGCAGTACTTC.

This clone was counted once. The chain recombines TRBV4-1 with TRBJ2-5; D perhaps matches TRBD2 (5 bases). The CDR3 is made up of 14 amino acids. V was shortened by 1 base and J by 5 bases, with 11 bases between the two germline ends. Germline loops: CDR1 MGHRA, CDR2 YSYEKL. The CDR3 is CASSQVISAETQYF. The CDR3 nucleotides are TGCGCCAGCAGCCAAGTGATTAGCGCTGAGACCCAGTACTTC.

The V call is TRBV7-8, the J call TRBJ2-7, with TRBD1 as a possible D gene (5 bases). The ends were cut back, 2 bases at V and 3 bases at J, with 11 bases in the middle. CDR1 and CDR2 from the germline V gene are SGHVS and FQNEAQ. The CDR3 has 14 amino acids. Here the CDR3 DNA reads TGTGCCAGCAGCTTACAGGGTTTGGTCTACGAGCAGTACTTC. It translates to CASSLQGLVYEQYF.

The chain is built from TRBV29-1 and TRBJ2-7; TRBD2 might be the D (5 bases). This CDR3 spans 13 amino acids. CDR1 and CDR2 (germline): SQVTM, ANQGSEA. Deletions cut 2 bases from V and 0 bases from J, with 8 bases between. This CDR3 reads CSVEYRDSYEQYF. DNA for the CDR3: TGCAGCGTTGAATATCGGGACTCCTACGAGCAGTACTTC.

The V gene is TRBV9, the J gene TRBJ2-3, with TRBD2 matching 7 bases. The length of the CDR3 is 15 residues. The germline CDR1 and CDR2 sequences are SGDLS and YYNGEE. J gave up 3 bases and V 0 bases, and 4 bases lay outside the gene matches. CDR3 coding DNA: TGTGCCAGCAGCGTAGGAGCGGGGCGGACAGATACGCAGTATTTT. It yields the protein CASSVGAGRTDTQYF.

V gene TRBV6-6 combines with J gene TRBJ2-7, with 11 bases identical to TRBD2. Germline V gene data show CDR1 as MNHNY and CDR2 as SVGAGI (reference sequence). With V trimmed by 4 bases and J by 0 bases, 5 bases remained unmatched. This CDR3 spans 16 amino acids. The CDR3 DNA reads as TGTGCCAGCAGTTCGAGACTAGCGGGGAGCTCCTACGAGCAGTACTTC. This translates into CASSSRLAGSSYEQYF.

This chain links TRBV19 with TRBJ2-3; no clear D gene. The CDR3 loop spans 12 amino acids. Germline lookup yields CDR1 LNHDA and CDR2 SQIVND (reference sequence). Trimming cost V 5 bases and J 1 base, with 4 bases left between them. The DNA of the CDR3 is TGTGCCAGTAGTTTCGGCACAGATACGCAGTATTTT. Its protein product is CASSFGTDTQYF.

CDR3 in amino acids: CASSQSWAGAGTFSTDTQYF. In nucleotides, the CDR3 is TGTGCCAGCAGCCAATCTTGGGCGGGGGCCGGGACTTTTAGCACAGATACGCAGTATTTT. The chain has TRBV4-2 and TRBJ2-3; tentatively, D is TRBD2 (7 bases). V lost 2 bases and J 0 bases, leaving 24 bases between the germline ends. This CDR3 is 20 amino acids long. Per germline, CDR1 LGHNA and CDR2 YNFKEQ.

The CDR3 region has the DNA TGTGCCAGCTCCTGGAACCCTAGGTGGTTGTCAGATACGCAGTATTTT. The encoded protein is CASSWNPRWLSDTQYF. The chain carries TRBV18 and TRBJ2-3; D not certain. The V gene lost 6 bases and the J gene lost 4 bases, with 20 bases spanning the gap. The CDR3 has 16 residues. The germline V gene has CDR1 KGHSH and CDR2 LQKENI.

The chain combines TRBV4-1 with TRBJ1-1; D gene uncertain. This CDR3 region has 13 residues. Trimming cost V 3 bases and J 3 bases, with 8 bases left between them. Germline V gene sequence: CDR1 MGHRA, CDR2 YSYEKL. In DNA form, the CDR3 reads TGCGCCAGCAGCCATATTGGCTACACTGAAGCTTTCTTT. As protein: CASSHIGYTEAFF.

The CDR3 region is CASSPGQHTGELFF. CDR3 DNA: TGTGCCAGCAGCCCGGGACAGCACACCGGGGAGCTGTTTTTT. J is TRBJ2-2 and V is TRBV7-3; 7 nucleotides align to TRBD1. The CDR3 extends over 14 amino acids. V lost 5 bases to trimming and J lost 3 bases; unmatched junction nucleotides: 3. Germline V CDR1 and CDR2: SGHTA, FQGTGA.

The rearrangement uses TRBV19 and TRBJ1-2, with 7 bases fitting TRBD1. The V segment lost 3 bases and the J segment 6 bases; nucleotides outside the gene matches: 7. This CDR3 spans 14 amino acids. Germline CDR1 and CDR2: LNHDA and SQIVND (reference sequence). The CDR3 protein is CASSILHRGDGYTF. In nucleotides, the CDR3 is TGTGCCAGTAGTATTCTACACAGGGGAGATGGCTACACCTTC.

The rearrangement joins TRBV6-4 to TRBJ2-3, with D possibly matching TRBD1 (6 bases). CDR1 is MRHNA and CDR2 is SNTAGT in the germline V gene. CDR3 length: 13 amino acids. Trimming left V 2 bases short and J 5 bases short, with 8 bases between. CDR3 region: CASSDTRGDTQYF. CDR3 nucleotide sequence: TGTGCCAGCAGTGACACCAGGGGAGATACGCAGTATTTT.

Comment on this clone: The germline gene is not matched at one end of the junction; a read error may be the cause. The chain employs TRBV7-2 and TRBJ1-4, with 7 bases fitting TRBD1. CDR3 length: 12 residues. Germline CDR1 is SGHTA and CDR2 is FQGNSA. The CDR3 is CASSSTGVDTVF. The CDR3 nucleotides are TGTGCCAGCAGCTCCACAGGGGTGGACACGGTTTTT.

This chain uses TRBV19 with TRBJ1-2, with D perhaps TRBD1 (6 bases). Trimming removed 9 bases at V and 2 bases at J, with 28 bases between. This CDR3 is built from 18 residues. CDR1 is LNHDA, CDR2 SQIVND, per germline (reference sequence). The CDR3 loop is CASRGPKEGEWANYGYTF. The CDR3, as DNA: TGTGCCAGCCGTGGGCCGAAAGAGGGGGAATGGGCCAACTATGGCTACACCTTC.

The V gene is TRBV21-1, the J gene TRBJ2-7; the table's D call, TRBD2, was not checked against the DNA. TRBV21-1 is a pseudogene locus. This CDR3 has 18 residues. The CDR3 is CASTPGTSGGAPSYEQYF. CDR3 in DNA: TGTGCCAGCACCCCCGGGACTAGCGGGGGCGCTCCATCCTACGAGCAGTACTTC.

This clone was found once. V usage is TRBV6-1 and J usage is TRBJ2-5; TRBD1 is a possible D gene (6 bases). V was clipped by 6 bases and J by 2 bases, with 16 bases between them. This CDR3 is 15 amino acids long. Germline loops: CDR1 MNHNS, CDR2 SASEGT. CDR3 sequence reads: CASRAILGGQETQYF. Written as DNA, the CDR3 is TGTGCCAGCAGGGCTATACTAGGGGGACAAGAGACCCAGTACTTC.

The CDR3 sequence is CASSRTGSLPGANVLTF. DNA for the CDR3: TGCGCCAGCAGTCGGACAGGGTCCCTCCCTGGGGCCAACGTCCTGACTTTC. This chain connects TRBV5-1 to TRBJ2-6, with 8 bases lining up with TRBD1. There are 17 residues in the CDR3. Per germline, CDR1 SGHRS and CDR2 YFSETQ. V was clipped by 5 bases and J by 2 bases; unmatched bases: 9.

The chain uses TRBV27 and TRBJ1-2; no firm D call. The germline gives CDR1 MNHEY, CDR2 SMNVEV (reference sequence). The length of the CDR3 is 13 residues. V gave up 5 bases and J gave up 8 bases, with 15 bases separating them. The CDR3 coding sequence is TGTGCCAGCAGTCCAACTCCGGGAGGGGGCTACACCTTC. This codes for CASSPTPGGGYTF.

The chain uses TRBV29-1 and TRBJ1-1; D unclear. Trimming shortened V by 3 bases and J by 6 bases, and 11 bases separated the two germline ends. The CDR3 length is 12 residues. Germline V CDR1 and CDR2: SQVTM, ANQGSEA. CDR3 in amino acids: CSVEEGRPEAFF. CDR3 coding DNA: TGCAGCGTTGAGGAGGGCCGGCCTGAAGCTTTCTTT. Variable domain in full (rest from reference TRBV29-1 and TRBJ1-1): SAVISQKPSRDICQRGTSLTIQCQVDSQVTMMFWYRQQPGQSLTLIATANQGSEATYESGFVIDKFPISRPNLTFSTLTVSNMSPEDSSIYLCSVEEGRPEAFFGQGTRLTVV.

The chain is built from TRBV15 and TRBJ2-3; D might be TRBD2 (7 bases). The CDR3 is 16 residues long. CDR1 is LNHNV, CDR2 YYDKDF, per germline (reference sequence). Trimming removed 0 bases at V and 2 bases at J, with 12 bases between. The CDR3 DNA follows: TGTGCCACCAGCAGAGAGGGGGGGCAGCCCACAGATACGCAGTATTTT. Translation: CATSREGGQPTDTQYF.

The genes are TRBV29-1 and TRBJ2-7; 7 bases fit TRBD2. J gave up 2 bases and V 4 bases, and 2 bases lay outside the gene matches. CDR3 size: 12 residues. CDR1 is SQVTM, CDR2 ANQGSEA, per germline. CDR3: CSVVRGAYEQYF. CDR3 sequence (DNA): TGCAGCGTTGTTCGGGGGGCCTACGAGCAGTACTTC.

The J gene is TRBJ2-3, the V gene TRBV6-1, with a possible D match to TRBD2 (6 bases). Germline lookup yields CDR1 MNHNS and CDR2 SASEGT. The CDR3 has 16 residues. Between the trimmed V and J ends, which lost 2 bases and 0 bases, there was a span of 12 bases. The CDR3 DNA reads TGTGCCAGCAGTGAACCTGCGGGGCGCAGCACAGATACGCAGTATTTT. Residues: CASSEPAGRSTDTQYF.

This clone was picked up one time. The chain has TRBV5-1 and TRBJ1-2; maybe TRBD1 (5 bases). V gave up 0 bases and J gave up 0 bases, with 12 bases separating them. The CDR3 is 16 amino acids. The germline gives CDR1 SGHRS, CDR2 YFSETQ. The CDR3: CASSLESTGANYGYTF. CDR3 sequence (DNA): TGCGCCAGCAGCTTGGAAAGTACAGGCGCTAACTATGGCTACACCTTC. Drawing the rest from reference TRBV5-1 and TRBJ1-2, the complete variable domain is KAGVTQTPRYLIKTRGQQVTLSCSPISGHRSVSWYQQTPGQGLQFLFEYFSETQRNKGNFPGRFSGRQFSNSRSEMNVSTLELGDSALYLCASSLESTGANYGYTFGSGTRLTVV.

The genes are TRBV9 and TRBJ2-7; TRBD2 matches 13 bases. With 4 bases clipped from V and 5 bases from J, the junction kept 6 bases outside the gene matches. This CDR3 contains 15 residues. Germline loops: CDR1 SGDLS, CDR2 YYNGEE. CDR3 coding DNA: TGTGCCAGCAGCCCCTCCGGACTAGCGGGGGACGAGCAGTACTTC. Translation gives CASSPSGLAGDEQYF.

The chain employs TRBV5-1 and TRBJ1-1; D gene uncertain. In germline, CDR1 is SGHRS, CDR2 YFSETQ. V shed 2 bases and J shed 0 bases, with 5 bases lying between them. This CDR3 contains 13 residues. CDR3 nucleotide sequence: TGCGCCAGCAGCTTCGAGTTGAACACTGAAGCTTTCTTT. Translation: CASSFELNTEAFF. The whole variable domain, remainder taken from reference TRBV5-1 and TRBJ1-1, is KAGVTQTPRYLIKTRGQQVTLSCSPISGHRSVSWYQQTPGQGLQFLFEYFSETQRNKGNFPGRFSGRQFSNSRSEMNVSTLELGDSALYLCASSFELNTEAFFGQGTRLTVV.